One sample yielded the 25 T cell receptor beta chains listed below, sequenced in a study of glioma-infiltrating T cells. Using RNA template, CDR3s of TCR alpha and beta were amplified with iRepertoire arm-PCR. TCRdb fed the multiplex PCR reads into MiXCR, producing one record per CDR3 protein. The sample records over 130,000 distinct CDR3 sequences, about 39% being singletons. Sequencing was performed on glioma tissue, nonneoplastic brain tissue, or PBMCs (not recorded which). The receptors were sampled from a human donor with low-grade glioma or glioblastoma, undergoing nonglioma brain surgery, or in good health (not recorded which).

The chain joins TRBV19 to TRBJ2-7, with 11 bases matching TRBD2. Germline V gives CDR1 LNHDA, CDR2 SQIVND (reference sequence). The CDR3 totals 15 residues. V trimming: 4 bases; J trimming: 8 bases; junction bases outside the gene matches: 10. The CDR3 nucleotides read TGTGCCAGTAGTAGCGATTCTAGCGGGAGGCTACAGCAGTACTTC. It codes for CASSSDSSGRLQQYF.

This clonotype has more than one count but fewer than ten. The rearrangement joins TRBV30 to TRBJ2-1; D not resolved. V lost 3 bases, J lost 6 bases, and 9 bases lay in between. The germline V gene has CDR1 GTSNPN and CDR2 SVGIG (reference sequence). The CDR3 is 12 amino acids. CDR3 sequence reads: CAWSAIVNEQFF. The CDR3 DNA follows: TGTGCCTGGAGCGCCATCGTCAATGAGCAGTTCTTC.

The V call is TRBV7-2, the J call TRBJ1-5, with 8 positions matching TRBD1. J lost 3 bases, V lost 5 bases, and 3 bases had no gene match. Germline V gene data show CDR1 as SGHTA and CDR2 as FQGNSA. The CDR3 has 14 amino acids. The CDR3: CASSGQGINQPQHF. The CDR3 bases are TGTGCCAGCAGCGGACAGGGAATCAATCAGCCCCAGCATTTT.

The gene calls are TRBV7-2 and TRBJ2-6; 10 bases align to TRBD2. The CDR3 runs 18 residues. The V gene end was trimmed by 2 bases and the J gene end by 4 bases; junction bases not matched to a gene: 8. Germline V gene lookup returns CDR1 SGHTA and CDR2 FQGNSA. DNA for the CDR3: TGTGCCAGCAGCTTACCGCTAGCGGGAGTGGCCGGGGCCAACGTCCTGACTTTC. Translating gives CASSLPLAGVAGANVLTF.

This clonotype turned up a few times. The V gene is TRBV27, the J gene TRBJ2-3, with D perhaps TRBD2 (6 bases). The CDR3 contains 14 residues. V lost 3 bases, J lost 4 bases, and 11 bases lay in between. The germline gives CDR1 MNHEY, CDR2 SMNVEV (reference sequence). The CDR3 DNA follows: TGTGCCAGCAGTTTTCGACTAGTCGCAGATACGCAGTATTTT. Protein sequence: CASSFRLVADTQYF.

This clonotype was seen more than once but under ten times. The CDR3 reads CASSLLAEQETQYF. The CDR3 DNA sequence: TGTGCCAGCAGTTTACTAGCGGAGCAAGAGACCCAGTACTTC. The rearrangement uses TRBV27 and TRBJ2-5, with 7 nucleotides matching TRBD2. The V gene's germline CDR1 is MNHEY and CDR2 SMNVEV (reference sequence). The CDR3 length is 14 residues. J lost 2 bases, V lost 2 bases, and 2 bases had no gene match.

Comments on this clonotype: The junction departs from germline at one end; a sequencing error may be responsible. The chain joins TRBV6-2 or TRBV6-3 to TRBJ2-1; possibly TRBD1 for D (9 bases). This CDR3 has 20 residues. CDR1 is MNHEY and CDR2 is SVGEGT in the germline V gene. The CDR3 protein is CASSYHPGTGSLGTRDFLLF. The DNA for the CDR3 is TGTGCCAGCAGTTACCATCCCGGGACAGGGTCCCTCGGGACTAGAGATTTTTTGCTCTTC.

V and J are TRBV7-9 and TRBJ2-1, with 14 bases identical to TRBD2. Per germline, CDR1 SEHNR and CDR2 FQNEAQ (reference sequence). Losses at the gene ends were 6 bases for V and 8 bases for J; bases not matched to a gene: 6. The CDR3 is made up of 15 amino acids. The CDR3 DNA is TGTGCCAGCAGTTGGACTAGCGGGGGGAGAGATGAGCAGTTCTTC. It is translated as CASSWTSGGRDEQFF.

The chain is built from TRBV6-5 and TRBJ2-3, with 11 bases aligning to TRBD2. CDR1 is MNHEY and CDR2 is SVGAGI in the germline V gene. The ends lost 4 bases at V and 4 bases at J; junction bases unmatched: 4. CDR3 size: 15 residues. CDR3 amino acids: CASSSGTSGSDTQYF. CDR3 DNA sequence: TGTGCCAGCAGTTCCGGGACTAGCGGTTCAGATACGCAGTATTTT.

The J gene is TRBJ2-3, the V gene TRBV7-9; D not certain. In germline, CDR1 is SEHNR, CDR2 FQNEAQ (reference sequence). The germline V and J ends were trimmed by 7 bases and 0 bases, with 17 bases remaining between them. The length of the CDR3 is 16 residues. CDR3 sequence reads: CASTQRKVSSTDTQYF. In DNA form, the CDR3 reads TGTGCCAGCACTCAACGGAAGGTGTCTAGCACAGATACGCAGTATTTT.

The chain links TRBV6-1 to TRBJ2-1; 9 nucleotides align to TRBD2. V was clipped by 5 bases and J by 4 bases; unmatched bases: 6. Germline CDR1 and CDR2: MNHNS and SASEGT. There are 15 residues in the CDR3. This CDR3 reads CASSYALAGYNEQFF. In DNA form, the CDR3 reads TGTGCCAGCAGTTACGCGCTAGCGGGGTACAATGAGCAGTTCTTC.

This clonotype has at least ten counts. This chain joins TRBV4-1 and TRBJ1-1; D is unclear. Per the germline V gene, CDR1 is MGHRA and CDR2 is YSYEKL. Trimming left V 0 bases short and J 6 bases short, with 14 bases between. The CDR3 totals 15 residues. CDR3 region: CASSQEASGRAEAFF. The CDR3 DNA follows: TGCGCCAGCAGCCAAGAGGCCTCGGGGAGGGCTGAAGCTTTCTTT.

The chain has TRBV5-6 and TRBJ1-3; unclear D gene. CDR3 length: 15 residues. Trimming took off 4 bases at V and 0 bases at J, with 11 bases between the two ends. CDR1 SGHDT and CDR2 YYEEEE come from the germline V gene. CDR3 sequence reads: CASSPGPTSGNTIYF. The CDR3 nucleotides are TGTGCCAGCAGCCCTGGACCGACCTCTGGAAACACCATATATTTT.

The V gene is TRBV27, the J gene TRBJ1-3; 7 positions match TRBD1. V lost 8 bases to trimming and J lost 0 bases; unmatched junction nucleotides: 7. Germline-derived CDR1 and CDR2 are MNHEY and SMNVEV (reference sequence). The CDR3 extends over 15 amino acids. The CDR3 loop is CASSADRNSGNTIYF. CDR3 nucleotides: TGTGCCAGCTCCGCGGACAGGAACTCTGGAAACACCATATATTTT.

This clonotype showed up just a few times. The chain joins TRBV6-2 or TRBV6-3 to TRBJ2-3, with 12 positions matching TRBD2. The CDR3 runs to 17 residues. Germline assignment: CDR1 MNHEY and CDR2 SVGEGT. Trimming cost V 6 bases and J 6 bases; bases outside gene matches: 13. CDR3 sequence (DNA): TGTGCCAGCAGCTATGCGACTAGCGGGAGTCGATCCGATACGCAGTATTTT. It specifies CASSYATSGSRSDTQYF.

There are a few counts of this clonotype. The V call is TRBV20-1, the J call TRBJ2-7; tentatively, D is TRBD1 (5 bases). The ends were cut back, 3 bases at V and 7 bases at J, with 16 bases in the middle. This CDR3 comprises 13 residues. Germline values: CDR1 DFQATT, CDR2 SNEGSKA (reference sequence). The CDR3 region is CSARSGQLLEQYF. The CDR3 DNA reads TGCAGTGCTAGGTCAGGACAACTTTTGGAGCAGTACTTC.

In this sample, this clonotype turned up many times. The chain recombines TRBV20-1 with TRBJ1-1, with D possibly TRBD1 on 5 matching bases. V was clipped by 5 bases and J by 8 bases, with 12 bases between them. CDR3 length: 11 amino acids. Germline CDR1 is DFQATT and CDR2 is SNEGSKA (reference sequence). In nucleotides, the CDR3 is TGCAGTGCTCGGCGGGGGGGGGAAGCTTTCTTT. It translates to CSARRGGEAFF.

This clonotype was picked up a small number of times. This rearrangement joins TRBV7-2 to TRBJ2-1, with unresolved D. CDR1 and CDR2 from the germline V gene are SGHTA and FQGNSA. This CDR3 has 11 amino acids. V shed 5 bases and J shed 7 bases, with 6 bases lying between them. As DNA, the CDR3 is TGTGCCAGCAGCCAAGTAAATGAGCAGTTCTTC. Protein: CASSQVNEQFF.

This chain joins TRBV4-1 and TRBJ2-1; 9 positions agree with TRBD2. Germline CDR1 is MGHRA and CDR2 is YSYEKL. Losses at the gene ends were 3 bases for V and 6 bases for J; bases not matched to a gene: 6. The CDR3 spans 15 residues. The CDR3, as DNA: TGCGCCAGCAGCCAGGGACTAGCTATGGGCAATGAGCAGTTCTTC. This sequence encodes CASSQGLAMGNEQFF.

The sample holds a few counts of this clonotype. This chain uses TRBV20-1 with TRBJ2-5, with D tentatively TRBD1 (5 bases). Germline assignment: CDR1 DFQATT and CDR2 SNEGSKA (reference sequence). V lost 3 bases to trimming and J lost 7 bases, with 24 bases between them. The CDR3 length is 16 residues. CDR3 in DNA: TGCAGTGCTAGGAACTCCCGGGCAGGGTTAAGGGGGACCCAGTACTTC. This codes for CSARNSRAGLRGTQYF.

This clonotype has only a few counts. The rearrangement uses TRBV5-1 and TRBJ1-6; D gene uncertain. The CDR3 loop spans 15 amino acids. Between the trimmed V and J ends, which lost 0 bases and 1 base, there was a span of 5 bases. Germline V gene lookup returns CDR1 SGHRS and CDR2 YFSETQ. CDR3 region: CASSLDGSYNSPLHF. DNA of the CDR3: TGCGCCAGCAGCTTGGATGGATCCTATAATTCACCCCTCCACTTT.

This clonotype was recorded a few times. V gene TRBV20-1 combines with J gene TRBJ2-3, with 7 nucleotides matching TRBD2. CDR3 length: 14 residues. In germline, CDR1 is DFQATT, CDR2 SNEGSKA (reference sequence). V lost 5 bases to trimming and J lost 1 base; unmatched junction nucleotides: 6. The CDR3 reads CSARDYKGTDTQYF. The DNA for the CDR3 is TGCAGTGCTCGGGACTATAAAGGCACAGATACGCAGTATTTT.

As DNA, the CDR3 is TGCAGTGCTAGCCCGGGCAGGGCTATCATGAGCACTGAAGCTTTCTTT. Translated: CSASPGRAIMSTEAFF. The rearrangement links TRBV20-1 to TRBJ1-1; perhaps TRBD1 as D (5 bases). Trimming took off 3 bases at V and 4 bases at J, with 21 bases between the two ends. Germline CDR1 is DFQATT and CDR2 is SNEGSKA (reference sequence). The CDR3 spans 16 residues.

V gene TRBV11-2 combines with J gene TRBJ1-5; D is unresolved. V shed 6 bases and J shed 3 bases, with 9 bases lying between them. Germline CDR1 SGHAT, CDR2 FQNNGV. This CDR3 spans 13 amino acids. This CDR3 is CASRKAVNQPQHF. The CDR3 DNA reads TGTGCCAGCAGAAAGGCCGTCAATCAGCCCCAGCATTTT.

Regarding this clonotype: The limits of the CDR3 on the DNA are not certain, so only TCRdb's listed CDR3 is given. The chain couples TRBV12-3 or TRBV12-4 to TRBJ1-2; no DNA check was done on the table's D call, TRBD1. The CDR3 region is 23 residues in length, termini included. The CDR3 region is CASSLREVDNEQFFGTGTHGYTF.